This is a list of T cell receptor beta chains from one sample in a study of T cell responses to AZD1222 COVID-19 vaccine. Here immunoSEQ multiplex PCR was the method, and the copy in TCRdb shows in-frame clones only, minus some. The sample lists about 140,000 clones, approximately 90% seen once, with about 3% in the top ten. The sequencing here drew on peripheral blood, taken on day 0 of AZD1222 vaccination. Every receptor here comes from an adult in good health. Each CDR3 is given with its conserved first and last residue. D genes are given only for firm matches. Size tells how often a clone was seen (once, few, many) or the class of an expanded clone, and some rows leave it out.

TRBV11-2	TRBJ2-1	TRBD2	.	TGTGCCAGCAGCTTGGGGAGGGTTTCGAACAATGAGCAGTTCTTC	CASSLGRVSNNEQFF
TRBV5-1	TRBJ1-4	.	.	TGCGCCAGCAGCTTGTCAGGGCTTAATGAAAAACTGTTTTTT	CASSLSGLNEKLFF
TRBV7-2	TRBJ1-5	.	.	TGTGCCAGCAGCCAAAGCCGAAATCGGAATCAGCCCCAGCATTTT	CASSQSRNRNQPQHF
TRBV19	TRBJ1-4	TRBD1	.	TGTGCCAGTAGTCTCCGGACAGGGTCTAATGAAAAACTGTTTTTT	CASSLRTGSNEKLFF
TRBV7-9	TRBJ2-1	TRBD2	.	TGTGCCAGCAGCTTAGGCGGACTAGCGGGAGCAGGAAATGAGCAGTTCTTC	CASSLGGLAGAGNEQFF
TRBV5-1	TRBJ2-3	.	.	TGCGCCAGCAGCTTGGATGCCACCCGCACAGATACGCAGTATTTT	CASSLDATRTDTQYF
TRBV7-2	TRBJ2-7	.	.	TGTGCCAGCAGCCAACCCACTTACGAGCAGTACTTC	CASSQPTYEQYF
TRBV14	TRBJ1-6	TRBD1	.	TGTGCCAGCAGCCCCGGACAGGGCCGAAGCTCCTATAATTCACCCCTCCACTTT	CASSPGQGRSSYNSPLHF
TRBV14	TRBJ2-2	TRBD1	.	TGTGCCAGCCAGGGGGCCTACACCGGGGAGCTGTTTTTT	CASQGAYTGELFF
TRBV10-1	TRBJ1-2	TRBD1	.	TGCGCCAGCAGTGCGGACAGGGCTGGAGGCTACACCTTC	CASSADRAGGYTF
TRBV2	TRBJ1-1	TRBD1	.	TGTGCCAGCAGTGATGGCAGGGGGCGGACTGAAGCTTTCTTT	CASSDGRGRTEAFF
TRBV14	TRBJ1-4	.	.	TGTGCCAGCAGCCAAGATGGGGATGCACATCTGTTTTTT	CASSQDGDAHLFF
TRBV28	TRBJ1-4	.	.	TGTGCCAGCAGTTCCGACGCCTGGAATGAAAAACTGTTTTTT	CASSSDAWNEKLFF
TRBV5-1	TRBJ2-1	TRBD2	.	TGCGCCAGCAGCTTGACAGCGGGAGCCTACAATGAGCAGTTCTTC	CASSLTAGAYNEQFF
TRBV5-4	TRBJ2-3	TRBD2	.	TGTGCCAGCAGCTTACTTAGCGGGGGCACAGATACGCAGTATTTT	CASSLLSGGTDTQYF
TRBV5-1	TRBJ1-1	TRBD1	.	TGCGCCAGCAGCTTGGAGCCTACAGGGGGGACTGAAGCTTTCTTT	CASSLEPTGGTEAFF
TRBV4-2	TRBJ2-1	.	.	TGTGCCAGCAGGGAACCCCGGGTAGGATCCTACAATGAGCAGTTCTTC	CASREPRVGSYNEQFF
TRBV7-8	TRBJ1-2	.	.	TGTGCCAGCAGCCCTAGGAGGAATGGCTACACCTTC	CASSPRRNGYTF
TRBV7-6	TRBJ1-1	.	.	TGTGCCAGCAGCCCCAGGGGCGGACACACTGAAGCTTTCTTT	CASSPRGGHTEAFF
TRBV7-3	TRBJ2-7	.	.	TGTGCCAGCAGCTACCAGGGGTTCGGGGATGAGCAGTACTTC	CASSYQGFGDEQYF
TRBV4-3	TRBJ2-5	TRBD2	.	TGCGCCAGCAGCCAGTTGGCGGGGGGCCCGCCGGGGACCCAGTACTTC	CASSQLAGGPPGTQYF
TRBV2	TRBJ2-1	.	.	TGTGCCAGCGGGGCTAGCGTTGGCAATGAGCAGTTCTTC	CASGASVGNEQFF
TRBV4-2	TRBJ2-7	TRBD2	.	TGTGCCAGCAGCCACTCTAGCGGGAGCGTTTACGAGCAGTACTTC	CASSHSSGSVYEQYF
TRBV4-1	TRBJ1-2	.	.	TGCGCCAGCAGCCAAGATGTGGGCAGCTATGGCTACACCTTC	CASSQDVGSYGYTF
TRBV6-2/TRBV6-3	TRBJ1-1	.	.	TGTGCCAGCAGTTACTCGAACACAGGGAGAACTTTCTTT	CASSYSNTGRTFF
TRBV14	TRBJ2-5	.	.	TGTGCCAGCAGTGAAGATCGGACCCAGTACTTC	CASSEDRTQYF
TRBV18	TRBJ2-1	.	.	TGTGCCAGCTCACCACCTAGCGGAAGCTCCTACAATGAGCAGTTCTTC	CASSPPSGSSYNEQFF
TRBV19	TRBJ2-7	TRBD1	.	TGTGCCAGTAGTATATCAGGGGGTTCTACCGCCTACGAGCAGTACTTC	CASSISGGSTAYEQYF
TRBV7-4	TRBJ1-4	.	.	TGTGCCAGCAGCTCCCAGACAGAACTTAATGAAAAACTGTTTTTT	CASSSQTELNEKLFF
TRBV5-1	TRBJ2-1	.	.	TGCGCCAGCAGCTTAACCGGGTCGAGCTCCTACAATGAGCAGTTCTTC	CASSLTGSSSYNEQFF
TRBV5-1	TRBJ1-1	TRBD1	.	TGCGCCAGCAGCTTCGGTGGGACAGTTACTGAAGCTTTCTTT	CASSFGGTVTEAFF
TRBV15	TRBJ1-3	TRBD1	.	TGTGCCACCAGCAGAGCGGACAGGGGAGTAGACACCATATATTTT	CATSRADRGVDTIYF
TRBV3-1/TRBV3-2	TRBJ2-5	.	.	TGTGCCAGCAGCCAGGACTTCAATCTCCAAGAGACCCAGTACTTC	CASSQDFNLQETQYF
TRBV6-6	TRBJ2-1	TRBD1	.	TGTGCCAGCAGTTTGGACAGGGCCCCACGAGGTGAGCAGTTCTTC	CASSLDRAPRGEQFF
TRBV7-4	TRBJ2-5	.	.	TGTGCCAGCAGCACCAGCGTGGGGGGACGACGAGAGACCCAGTACTTC	CASSTSVGGRRETQYF
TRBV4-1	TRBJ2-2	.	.	TGCGCCAGCAGCCAAGATCGGATAGCCGGGGAGCTGTTTTTT	CASSQDRIAGELFF
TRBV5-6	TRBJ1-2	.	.	TGTGCCAGCACCCCCCCGACAGGCTATGGCTACACCTTC	CASTPPTGYGYTF
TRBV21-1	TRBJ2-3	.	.	TGTGCCAGCAGCATATACAGAGATCTCCTTGTTTGGATAGCGCGGTTAGGCACAGATACGCAGTATTTT	CASSIYRDLLVWIARLGTDTQYF
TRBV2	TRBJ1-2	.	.	TGTGCCAGCAAGACGTGGAACAGGGAAGGCTACACCTTC	CASKTWNREGYTF
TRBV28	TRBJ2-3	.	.	TGTGCCAGCACCACAAATACCCTGAGCACAGATACGCAGTATTTT	CASTTNTLSTDTQYF
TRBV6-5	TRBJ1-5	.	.	TGTGCCAGCAGCAGGTCTTACAGCAATCAGCCCCAGCATTTT	CASSRSYSNQPQHF
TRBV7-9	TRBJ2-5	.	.	TGTGCCAGCAGCCGCCGGGAGACCCAGTACTTC	CASSRRETQYF
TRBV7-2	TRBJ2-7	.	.	TGTGCCAGCAGCATCCGGGGGTACCAGACCGGGACCAATCCCTACGAGCAGTACTTC	CASSIRGYQTGTNPYEQYF
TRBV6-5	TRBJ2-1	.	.	TGTGCCAGCAGGGGAGACGGGGGTGAGCAGTTCTTC	CASRGDGGEQFF
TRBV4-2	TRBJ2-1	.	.	TGTGCCAGCAGCCGAGGACACGGAGGGGGAGATGAGCAGTTCTTC	CASSRGHGGGDEQFF
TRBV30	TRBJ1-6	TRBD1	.	TGTGCCTGGACTGACAGGGGCTCGTGGTACCGGAATTCACCCCTCCACTTT	CAWTDRGSWYRNSPLHF
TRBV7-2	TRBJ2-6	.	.	TGTGCCAGCAGCTTAAACAGACCTGGGGCCAACGTCCTGACTTTC	CASSLNRPGANVLTF
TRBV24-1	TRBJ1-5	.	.	TGTGCCACCAGTGGGGGTGCCAATCAGCCCCAGCATTTT	CATSGGANQPQHF
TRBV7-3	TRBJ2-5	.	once	TGTGCCAGCAGCTTAACGCAGGGAGAGACCCAGTACTTC	CASSLTQGETQYF
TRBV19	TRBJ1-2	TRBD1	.	TGTGCCAGTATGGGGGACAGGGATGGCTACACCTTC	CASMGDRDGYTF
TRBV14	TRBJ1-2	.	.	TGTGCCAGCAGCCAACTCTTGGATTCGAACTATGGCTACACCTTC	CASSQLLDSNYGYTF
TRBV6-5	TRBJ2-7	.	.	TGTGCCAGCAGCCTCAACAGTAGGGCGAGCGAGCAGTACTTC	CASSLNSRASEQYF